These T cell receptor beta chains were read from a single sample in a study of cytomegalovirus exposure and HLA in healthy donors. Some clones are missing from TCRdb's copy, which holds only in-frame ones; the method was immunoSEQ multiplex PCR. The repertoire has 95,000 to 150,000 clones, more than 95% of them found once; the top ten carry about 1.7%. The sample taken for sequencing was PBMCs. The receptors derive from a man between 18 and 29 years old in good health and CMV-seronegative. Both conserved end residues are part of each CDR3. The D gene is left open where the match is weak.

V gene	D gene	CDR3 length	J gene	CDR3 DNA	CDR3 protein
TRBV28	TRBD2	15	TRBJ2-1	TGTGCCAGCAGTTCCCGGGGTAGCGGGACGGATGAGCAGTTCTTC	CASSSRGSGTDEQFF
TRBV9	-	16	TRBJ2-1	TGTGCCAGCAGCGTAGGGGGCGGGACCCAGGGCAATGAGCAGTTCTTC	CASSVGGGTQGNEQFF
TRBV7-9	TRBD2	15	TRBJ2-3	TGTGCCAGCCGAGCGGGAGGCGGGTACACAGATACGCAGTATTTT	CASRAGGGYTDTQYF
TRBV28	TRBD2	15	TRBJ2-5	TGTGCCAGCACCGGGGGGGGGTTGGTTGGAGAGACCCAGTACTTC	CASTGGGLVGETQYF
TRBV6-4	TRBD2	15	TRBJ2-1	TGTGCCAGCAGTGACTCGTGGACTAGCATCTATGAGCAGTTCTTC	CASSDSWTSIYEQFF
TRBV28	TRBD2	16	TRBJ2-5	TGTGCCAGCAGTTCCCCTAGCGGGAGTGGCCAAGAGACCCAGTACTTC	CASSSPSGSGQETQYF
TRBV9	TRBD1	16	TRBJ1-4	TGTGCCAGCAGCGTCGCAGGACAGGGGGCTGAAGAAAAACTGTTTTTT	CASSVAGQGAEEKLFF
TRBV27	-	15	TRBJ1-2	TGTGCCAGCAGTTTTTTCGACAACCTGTTCGGTGGCTACACCTTC	CASSFFDNLFGGYTF
TRBV5-4	-	15	TRBJ1-4	TGTGCCAGCAGCTTGGCGGGTTTCGGTAATGAAAAACTGTTTTTT	CASSLAGFGNEKLFF
TRBV4-3	TRBD1	16	TRBJ1-1	TGCGCCAGCAGCCATTATCCGGACAGGCTGAACACTGAAGCTTTCTTT	CASSHYPDRLNTEAFF
TRBV4-1	-	13	TRBJ1-1	TGCGCCAGCAGCCAAGATCAGGGCACTGAAGCTTTCTTT	CASSQDQGTEAFF